This record covers a single T cell receptor beta chain. Its antigen is undetermined. J lost 5 bases, V lost 3 bases, and 4 bases had no gene match. Germline-derived CDR1 and CDR2 are SEHNR and FQNEAQ (reference sequence). This CDR3 has 14 residues. The data belong to a study of CD8+ T cells in alopecia areata. The study's findings and limits: Scalp repertoires also include resident alphabeta T cells from normal skin. Higher clonality and more expanded CD8+ clones appeared in lesional than normal scalp. TCR sharing was clearer in mice than between patients, perhaps partly owing to patient HLA diversity.

cDNA serving as the sequencing template came from extracted, reverse transcribed RNA. Produced via immunoSEQ multiplex PCR; TCRdb's table is partial and in-frame only. The sample holds 130,000 to 150,000 clones; approximately 87% are singletons and the top ten take more than 12%. Here the sequenced sample was CD8+ T cells sorted from blood, taken at week 0. This TCR was sampled from a human donor with alopecia areata. The chain carries TRBV7-9 and TRBJ2-7; 10 bases are a match to TRBD1. CDR3 sequence: CASSLETGGHEQYF. The CDR3 DNA reads TGTGCCAGCAGCTTGGAGACAGGGGGCCACGAGCAGTACTTC.